The 6 T cell receptor beta chains below all came from one sample that was sequenced in a study of control samples from healthy donors and cancer patients. Assay used: immunoSEQ multiplex PCR; TCRdb lists only in-frame clones, some missing. This repertoire shows 130,000 or so clones, 70% to 90% found once; its top ten account for 40%. Sequenced sample: blood. The receptors originated from a man in his fifties in good health.

V is TRBV7-9 and J is TRBJ1-6; D unresolved. V was pared by 0 bases and J by 9 bases, with 9 bases between. There are 14 residues in the CDR3. The V gene's germline CDR1 is SEHNR and CDR2 FQNEAQ (reference sequence). Written as DNA, the CDR3 is TGTGCCAGCAGCTTAGCGGGGTTAGGTTCACCCCTCCACTTT. It translates to CASSLAGLGSPLHF.

The genes are TRBV18 and TRBJ1-6, with 7 bases lining up with TRBD1. In germline, CDR1 is KGHSH, CDR2 LQKENI. The CDR3 consists of 15 residues. V lost 3 bases and J lost 8; bases outside the gene matches: 7. This CDR3 reads CASSPREGADSPLHF. The CDR3 DNA follows: TGTGCCAGCTCACCCCGAGAGGGGGCGGATTCACCCCTCCACTTT.

This clone appeared a few times. V and J are TRBV11-2 and TRBJ1-3; D unresolved. Germline CDR1 is SGHAT and CDR2 is FQNNGV. The CDR3 loop spans 15 amino acids. Trimming shortened V by 4 bases and J by 3 bases, and 13 bases separated the two germline ends. The CDR3 DNA is TGTGCCAGCAGCTCCGGGCCAGTCCGTGGAAACACCATATATTTT. This codes for CASSSGPVRGNTIYF.

The table lists this clone with a count of one. The chain joins TRBV6-6 to TRBJ2-6; 10 nucleotides agree with TRBD1. The V and J ends lost 8 bases and 2 bases, in that order; junction bases with no gene match: 3. This CDR3 is built from 15 residues. CDR1 and CDR2 from the germline V gene are MNHNY and SVGAGI (reference sequence). The DNA for the CDR3 is TGTGCCAGCCGGACAGGGGGGGCTGGGGCCAACGTCCTGACTTTC. This translates into CASRTGGAGANVLTF.

CDR3 sequence (DNA): TGCAGCGGGGGGAGACAAGAGACCCAGTACTTC. Amino acid sequence: CSGGRQETQYF. The chain is built from TRBV29-1 and TRBJ2-5; D tentatively fits TRBD1 or TRBD2 (5 bases each). The CDR3 length is 11 residues. V shed 7 bases and J shed 2 bases, with 8 bases lying between them. CDR1 SQVTM and CDR2 ANQGSEA come from the germline V gene. Complete variable domain (other parts from reference TRBV29-1 and TRBJ2-5): SAVISQKPSRDICQRGTSLTIQCQVDSQVTMMFWYRQQPGQSLTLIATANQGSEATYESGFVIDKFPISRPNLTFSTLTVSNMSPEDSSIYLCSGGRQETQYFGPGTRLLVL.

A note on this clone: In the same sample, other DNA sequences code for this CDR3. The chain employs TRBV7-9 and TRBJ1-2; TRBD1 aligns across 7 bases. The CDR3 is 16 amino acids. Looked up from germline, CDR1 is SEHNR and CDR2 is FQNEAQ (reference sequence). J was trimmed by 8 bases and V by 5 bases; bases with no gene match: 17. CDR3: CASSPRTGGTVVGYTF. DNA of the CDR3: TGTGCCAGCAGCCCTAGGACAGGAGGAACGGTAGTGGGCTACACCTTC.